These T cell receptor beta chains were read from a single sample in a study of blood T cell repertoires in COVID-19. Clones were sequenced by immunoSEQ multiplex PCR, and TCRdb holds only the in-frame ones, with some missing. The table has around 210,000 clones, 88% seen once; the top ten hold around 1.5%. The sample consisted of peripheral blood. These receptors all stem from a man in his late teens or twenties with active or convalescent COVID-19. Each CDR3 is given with its conserved first and last residue. D genes are given only for firm matches. A clone size is listed for some rows: how often the clone was seen (once, few, many), or a class if it is expanded.

j_call d_call v_call clone_size cdr3_aa cdr3_nt
TRBJ1-5 NA TRBV7-2 NA CASSLEARAAQVQPQHF TGTGCCAGCAGCTTGGAGGCCCGGGCGGCGCAGGTCCAGCCCCAGCATTTT
TRBJ1-3 NA TRBV7-9 NA CASSLEGHHGAGNTIYF TGTGCCAGCAGCTTAGAGGGGCACCATGGGGCTGGAAACACCATATATTTT
TRBJ2-7 TRBD1 TRBV6-2/TRBV6-3 NA CASSYSGQGGYEQYF TGTGCCAGCAGTTACTCCGGACAGGGAGGCTACGAGCAGTACTTC
TRBJ1-1 NA TRBV4-1 NA CASSQDKGSNTEAFF TGCGCCAGCAGCCAAGACAAGGGGTCGAACACTGAAGCTTTCTTT
TRBJ1-1 NA TRBV3-1/TRBV3-2 NA CASSQGTTNTEAFF TGTGCCAGCAGCCAAGGGACTACGAACACTGAAGCTTTCTTT
TRBJ1-3 NA TRBV30 NA CAWSVGGSGNTIYF TGTGCCTGGAGTGTAGGGGGCTCTGGAAACACCATATATTTT
TRBJ1-3 NA TRBV9 NA CASSVAGSGNTIYF TGTGCCAGCAGCGTAGCCGGGTCCGGAAACACCATATATTTT
TRBJ2-5 TRBD2 TRBV19 NA CASSERLAGNEETQYF TGTGCCAGTAGTGAACGACTAGCGGGAAACGAAGAGACCCAGTACTTC
TRBJ1-1 NA TRBV9 few CASSVAQNTEAFF TGTGCCAGCAGCGTAGCCCAGAACACTGAAGCTTTCTTT
TRBJ2-1 TRBD2 TRBV25-1 NA CASGTSGSNEQFF TGTGCCAGTGGGACTAGCGGGAGTAATGAGCAGTTCTTC
TRBJ2-7 NA TRBV27 NA CASSLSLGPGEKQYF TGTGCCAGCAGTTTATCCTTGGGGCCAGGGGAAAAGCAGTACTTC
TRBJ1-1 NA TRBV19 NA CAGQGRWDTEAFF TGTGCCGGGCAGGGTAGGTGGGACACTGAAGCTTTCTTT
TRBJ1-1 NA TRBV3-1/TRBV3-2 NA CASSQGEVAGTEAFF TGTGCCAGCAGCCAAGGCGAGGTAGCGGGCACTGAAGCTTTCTTT
TRBJ1-2 NA TRBV5-4 NA CASSLRGGDYGYTF TGTGCCAGCAGCCTTAGGGGGGGCGACTATGGCTACACCTTC
TRBJ2-7 TRBD1 TRBV20-1 NA CSASGPRQGGTYEQYF TGCAGTGCTAGTGGCCCTCGACAGGGGGGAACCTACGAGCAGTACTTC
TRBJ1-3 NA TRBV28 NA CASSLQGNTIYF TGTGCCAGCAGTTTACAGGGGAACACCATATATTTT
TRBJ2-7 TRBD2 TRBV7-2 NA CASSSPSGDSYEQYF TGTGCCAGCAGCTCACCTAGCGGGGACTCCTACGAGCAGTACTTC
TRBJ1-5 NA TRBV6-6 NA CASSYLEGNQPQHF TGTGCCAGCAGTTACTTGGAGGGCAATCAGCCCCAGCATTTT
TRBJ2-6 TRBD1 TRBV19 NA CAIRDSFSGANVLTF TGTGCCATAAGGGACAGTTTCTCTGGGGCCAACGTCCTGACTTTC
TRBJ2-2 TRBD2 TRBV12-5 NA CASGLVPAGGRTGELFF TGTGCTAGTGGTTTGGTACCAGCGGGAGGTCGGACCGGGGAGCTGTTTTTT
TRBJ2-7 NA TRBV7-2 NA CASSLGASGSYEQYF TGTGCCAGCAGCTTAGGGGCCTCAGGATCTTACGAGCAGTACTTC
TRBJ1-6 TRBD1 TRBV30 NA CAWSVQGAKALHF TGTGCCTGGAGTGTACAGGGGGCCAAGGCCCTCCACTTT
TRBJ1-1 NA TRBV6-5 NA CASSYQTGNTEAFF TGTGCCAGCAGTTACCAGACGGGGAACACTGAAGCTTTCTTT
TRBJ2-3 TRBD2 TRBV19 NA CASSIDPGTSDTDTQYF TGTGCCAGTAGTATAGATCCGGGGACTAGCGACACAGATACGCAGTATTTT
TRBJ1-1 NA TRBV19 NA CASALGGGTEAFF TGTGCCAGCGCACTGGGAGGTGGAACTGAAGCTTTCTTT
TRBJ1-5 NA TRBV10-2 NA CASGAGGRQPQHF TGCGCCAGCGGCGCAGGAGGTCGACAGCCCCAGCATTTT
TRBJ1-1 NA TRBV30 NA CAWSGPGGRLNTEAFF TGTGCCTGGAGTGGCCCGGGAGGGCGACTGAACACTGAAGCTTTCTTT
TRBJ1-4 NA TRBV19 NA CASSRRGDAGLEKLFF TGTGCCAGTAGCCGCAGGGGAGACGCCGGCCTTGAAAAACTGTTTTTT
TRBJ2-4 TRBD1 TRBV6-5 NA CASSYSGQIAKNIQYF TGTGCCAGCAGTTACTCGGGACAGATAGCCAAAAACATTCAGTACTTC
TRBJ2-6 NA TRBV4-2 NA CASSQDSVSGANVLTF TGTGCCAGCAGCCAAGATAGCGTCTCTGGGGCCAACGTCCTGACTTTC
TRBJ1-2 NA TRBV3-1/TRBV3-2 NA CASSLDRFYGYTF TGTGCCAGCAGCCTAGACCGTTTCTATGGCTACACCTTC
TRBJ1-1 NA TRBV27 NA CASSLGGDTEAFF TGTGCCAGCAGCCTGGGGGGGGACACTGAAGCTTTCTTT
TRBJ2-5 TRBD1 TRBV5-4 once CASSSGTAQETQYF TGTGCCAGCAGTTCCGGGACAGCTCAAGAGACCCAGTACTTC
TRBJ2-3 TRBD1 TRBV9 NA CASSVSGTAPDTQYF TGTGCCAGCAGCGTATCCGGGACAGCGCCAGATACGCAGTATTTT
TRBJ2-7 NA TRBV5-4 NA CASSDLTTGWSRSYEQYF TGTGCCAGCAGCGACCTTACGACAGGCTGGAGTAGGTCCTACGAGCAGTACTTC
TRBJ2-3 NA TRBV29-1 NA CSVTGIYTDTQYF TGCAGCGTTACAGGGATTTACACAGATACGCAGTATTTT
TRBJ1-3 NA TRBV30 NA CAWSVVLTGLYSGNTIYF TGTGCCTGGAGTGTAGTTTTGACAGGTCTTTACTCTGGAAACACCATATATTTT
TRBJ2-3 TRBD2 TRBV7-3 NA CASSLGTSGTDTQYF TGTGCCAGCAGCTTAGGGACTAGCGGTACAGATACGCAGTATTTT
TRBJ2-1 TRBD2 TRBV6-5 NA CAIGLAGTGGEQFF TGTGCCATCGGACTAGCGGGGACCGGGGGTGAGCAGTTCTTC
TRBJ2-3 NA TRBV11-3 NA CASSEPTQDTQYF TGTGCCAGCAGCGAACCCACACAGGATACGCAGTATTTT
TRBJ1-1 TRBD1 TRBV3-1/TRBV3-2 NA CASSHPTGQPNTEAFF TGTGCCAGCAGCCATCCCACGGGACAGCCTAACACTGAAGCTTTCTTT
TRBJ1-1 NA TRBV29-1 once CSVTLGGAKAFF TGCAGCGTGACCTTGGGGGGGGCCAAAGCTTTCTTT
TRBJ1-4 NA TRBV6-6 NA CASSYSLSELFF TGTGCCAGCAGTTACTCCCTGTCGGAACTGTTTTTT
TRBJ2-3 TRBD2 TRBV9 NA CASSQRLAATDTQYF TGTGCCAGCAGCCAAAGACTAGCGGCGACAGATACGCAGTATTTT
TRBJ1-3 TRBD1 TRBV18 once CASSPTVQGTVGNTIYF TGTGCCAGCTCACCCACGGTCCAGGGGACAGTTGGAAACACCATATATTTT
TRBJ2-3 TRBD2 TRBV12-3/TRBV12-4 NA CALRTSGRDTQYF TGTGCGCTGCGTACCAGCGGGAGGGATACGCAGTATTTT
TRBJ1-4 NA TRBV6-6 NA CATGGGAAYNEKLFF TGTGCCACCGGGGGAGGGGCAGCCTATAATGAAAAACTGTTTTTT
TRBJ2-3 TRBD2 TRBV29-1 NA CSVGAGGRGTQYF TGCAGCGTTGGAGCGGGAGGGCGCGGTACGCAGTATTTT
TRBJ1-2 NA TRBV14 NA CASSQTRTLDGYTF TGTGCCAGCAGCCAGACACGGACATTGGATGGCTACACCTTC
TRBJ2-1 NA TRBV19 NA CASSFSRDFRNEQFF TGTGCCAGTAGTTTTAGCCGGGACTTTAGAAATGAGCAGTTCTTC
TRBJ2-3 NA TRBV24-1 NA CATSPGSAADTQYF TGTGCCACCAGCCCCGGGAGCGCGGCAGATACGCAGTATTTT
TRBJ1-4 NA TRBV1 NA CTSSPGKSGDLEKLFF TGCACCAGCAGCCCAGGAAAGAGCGGAGATCTCGAAAAACTGTTTTTT